The text below deals with one T cell receptor beta chain. Its specificity is unknown. This specimen comes from a study of monozygotic twins with cystic fibrosis. CDR1 is MNHNY and CDR2 is SVGAGI in the germline V gene (reference sequence). There are 16 residues in the CDR3. V was pared by 7 bases and J by 7 bases, with 15 bases of the junction left unmatched. Profiling relied on immunoSEQ multiplex PCR, and the TCRdb table lists in-frame clones only, not all of them. The sample holds about 35,000 clones, approximately 72% seen once. Findings and caveats of the study: Monozygotic CF twins shared more identical nucleotide clonotypes than unrelated patients.

The chain recombines TRBV6-6 with TRBJ2-2; 7 nucleotides match TRBD2. The specimen was blood. The TCR originated in a girl between 10 and 17 years old with cystic fibrosis. CDR3 sequence: CASIPSGTLVGGELFF. The CDR3 DNA follows: TGTGCCAGCATCCCAAGCGGGACTCTGGTCGGCGGGGAGCTGTTTTTT.